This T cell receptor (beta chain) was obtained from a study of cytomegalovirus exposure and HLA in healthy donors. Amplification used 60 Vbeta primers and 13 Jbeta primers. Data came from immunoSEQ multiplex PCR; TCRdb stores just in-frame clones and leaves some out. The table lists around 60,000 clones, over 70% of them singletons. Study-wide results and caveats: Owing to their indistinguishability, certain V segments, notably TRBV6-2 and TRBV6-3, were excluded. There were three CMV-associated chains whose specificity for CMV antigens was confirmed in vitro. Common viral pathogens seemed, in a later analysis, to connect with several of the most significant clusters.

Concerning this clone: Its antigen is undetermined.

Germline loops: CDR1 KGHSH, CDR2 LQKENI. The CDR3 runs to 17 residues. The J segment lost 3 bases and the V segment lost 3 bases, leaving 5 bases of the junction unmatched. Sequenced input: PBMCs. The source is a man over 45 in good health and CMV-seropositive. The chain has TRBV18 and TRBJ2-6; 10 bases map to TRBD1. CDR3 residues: CASSPRQGAVGANVLTF. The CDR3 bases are TGTGCCAGCTCACCGAGACAGGGGGCGGTTGGGGCCAACGTCCTGACTTTC.